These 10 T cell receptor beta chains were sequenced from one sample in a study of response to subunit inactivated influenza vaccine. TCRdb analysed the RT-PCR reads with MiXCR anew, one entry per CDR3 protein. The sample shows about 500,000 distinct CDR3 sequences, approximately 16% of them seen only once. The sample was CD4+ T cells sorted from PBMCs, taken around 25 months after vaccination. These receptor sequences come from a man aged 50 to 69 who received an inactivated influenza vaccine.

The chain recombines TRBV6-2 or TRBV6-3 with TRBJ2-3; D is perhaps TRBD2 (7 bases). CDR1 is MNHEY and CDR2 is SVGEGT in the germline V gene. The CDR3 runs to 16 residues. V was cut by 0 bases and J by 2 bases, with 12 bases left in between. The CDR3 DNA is TGTGCCAGCAGTTACTCGATCGGGGGGCCCACAGATACGCAGTATTTT. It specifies CASSYSIGGPTDTQYF.

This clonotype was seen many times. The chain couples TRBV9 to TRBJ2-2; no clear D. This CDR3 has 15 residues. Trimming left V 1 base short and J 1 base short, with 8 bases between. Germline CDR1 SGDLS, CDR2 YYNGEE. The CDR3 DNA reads TGTGCCAGCAGCGTATATTCCAGGAACACCGGGGAGCTGTTTTTT. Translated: CASSVYSRNTGELFF.

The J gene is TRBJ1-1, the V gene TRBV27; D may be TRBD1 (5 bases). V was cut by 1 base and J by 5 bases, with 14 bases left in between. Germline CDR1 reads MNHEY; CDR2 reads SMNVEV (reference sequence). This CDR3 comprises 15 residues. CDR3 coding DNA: TGTGCCAGCAGTTTATTTGTGGGGGGAGGAACTGAAGCTTTCTTT. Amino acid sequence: CASSLFVGGGTEAFF.

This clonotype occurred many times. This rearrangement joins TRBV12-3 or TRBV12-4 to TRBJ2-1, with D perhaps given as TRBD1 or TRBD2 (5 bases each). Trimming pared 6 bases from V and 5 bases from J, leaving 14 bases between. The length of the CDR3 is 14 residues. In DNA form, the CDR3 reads TGTGCCAGCAGATCCTCCGGGACCAACAATGAGCAGTTCTTC. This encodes CASRSSGTNNEQFF.

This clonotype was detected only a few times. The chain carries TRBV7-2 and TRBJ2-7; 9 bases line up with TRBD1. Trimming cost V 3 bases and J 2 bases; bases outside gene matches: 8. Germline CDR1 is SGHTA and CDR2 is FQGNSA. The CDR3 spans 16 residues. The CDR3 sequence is CASSFGRRTGAYEQYF. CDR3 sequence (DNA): TGTGCCAGCAGCTTTGGGAGGCGGACAGGGGCCTACGAGCAGTACTTC.

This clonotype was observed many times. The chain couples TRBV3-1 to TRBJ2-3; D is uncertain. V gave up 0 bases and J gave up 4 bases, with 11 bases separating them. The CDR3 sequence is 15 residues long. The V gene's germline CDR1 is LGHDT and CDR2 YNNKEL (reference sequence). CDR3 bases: TGTGCCAGCAGCCAAGATCTCGTCGGTGCAGATACGCAGTATTTT. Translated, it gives CASSQDLVGADTQYF.

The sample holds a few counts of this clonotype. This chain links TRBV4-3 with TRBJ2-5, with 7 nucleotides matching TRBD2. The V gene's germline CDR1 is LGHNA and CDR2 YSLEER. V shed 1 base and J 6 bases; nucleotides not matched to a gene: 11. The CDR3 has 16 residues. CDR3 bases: TGCGCCAGCAGCCAAGTGGGGGAGGGGAATGGGAAGACCCAGTACTTC. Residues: CASSQVGEGNGKTQYF.

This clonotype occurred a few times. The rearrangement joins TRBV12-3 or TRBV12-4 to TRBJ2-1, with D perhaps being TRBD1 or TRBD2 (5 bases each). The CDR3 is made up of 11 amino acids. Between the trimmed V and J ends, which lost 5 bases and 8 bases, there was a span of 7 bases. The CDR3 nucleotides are TGTGCCAGCAGTCAGGGAGATGAGCAGTTCTTC. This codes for CASSQGDEQFF.

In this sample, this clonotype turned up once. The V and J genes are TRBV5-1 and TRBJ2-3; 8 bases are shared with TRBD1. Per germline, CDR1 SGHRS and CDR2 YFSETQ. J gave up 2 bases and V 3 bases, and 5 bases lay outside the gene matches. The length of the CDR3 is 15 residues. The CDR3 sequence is CASSYGQGHTDTQYF. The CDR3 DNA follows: TGCGCCAGCAGCTACGGACAGGGCCACACAGATACGCAGTATTTT.

CDR3 coding DNA: TGCAGTGCGACCGGGACTAGGGCAGATACGCAGTATTTT. Amino acids: CSATGTRADTQYF. The chain joins TRBV20-1 to TRBJ2-3, with 8 bases that match TRBD2. Germline V gene lookup returns CDR1 DFQATT and CDR2 SNEGSKA (reference sequence). Trimming took 6 bases from V and 4 from J; bases not matched to a gene: 6. The CDR3 contains 13 residues.